Ten or more counts support the clone carrying this TCR beta chain. The CDR3 runs 16 residues. Trimming removed 5 bases from V and 2 bases from J, with 18 bases in between. The investigators amplified TCR beta CDR3 regions from RNA transcripts. The primer set for the first-round RT-PCR of the TCR CDR3 was HTBI. Each CDR3 protein gets one entry after TCRdb re-called the multiplex PCR reads with MiXCR. The sample includes about 640,000 distinct CDR3 sequences, about a fifth of them seen just once. The sample belongs to a study of T cells in Graves' hyperthyroidism and ophthalmopathy. Patients with ophthalmopathy all had a Clinical Activity Score of at least 3, a NOSPECS grade of at least 4 and duration under 3 months. Patients were excluded because of uncontrolled infection, other autoimmune disease, pregnancy or lactation.

The TCR sequence derives from a young man with Graves' ophthalmopathy. This sequence joins TRBV12-3 or TRBV12-4 and TRBJ1-1; D remains ambiguous. Sequenced: blood. CDR3 sequence: CASSRNPFIHNTEAFF. The DNA of the CDR3 is TGTGCCAGCAGTCGCAACCCCTTCATTCACAACACTGAAGCTTTCTTT.